This T cell receptor beta chain was sequenced during a study of T cell responses to AZD1222 COVID-19 vaccine. Notes on the study in general: It should be noted that donors were predominantly white British and more often female, and clonal diversity was possibly underestimated. Repertoires were obtained solely post-peak T cell response.

Trimming removed 3 bases from V and 4 bases from J, with 15 bases in between. Germline V lookup: CDR1 SNHLY, CDR2 FYNNEI. The CDR3 extends over 15 amino acids. Profiled with immunoSEQ multiplex PCR; TCRdb holds only in-frame clones, not every one. This sample has approximately 100,000 clones; roughly 90% occur once, and the top ten carry 18%. Comment on this clone: Its antigen is not known.

This receptor was taken from an adult in good health. The genes are TRBV2 and TRBJ2-5, with D possibly TRBD2 on 7 matching bases. Sequenced material: peripheral blood, taken on day 0 of AZD1222 vaccination. The CDR3 DNA reads as TGTGCCAGCAGTGACGACAGGTGGGGGGGAGAGACCCAGTACTTC. Its translation is CASSDDRWGGETQYF.